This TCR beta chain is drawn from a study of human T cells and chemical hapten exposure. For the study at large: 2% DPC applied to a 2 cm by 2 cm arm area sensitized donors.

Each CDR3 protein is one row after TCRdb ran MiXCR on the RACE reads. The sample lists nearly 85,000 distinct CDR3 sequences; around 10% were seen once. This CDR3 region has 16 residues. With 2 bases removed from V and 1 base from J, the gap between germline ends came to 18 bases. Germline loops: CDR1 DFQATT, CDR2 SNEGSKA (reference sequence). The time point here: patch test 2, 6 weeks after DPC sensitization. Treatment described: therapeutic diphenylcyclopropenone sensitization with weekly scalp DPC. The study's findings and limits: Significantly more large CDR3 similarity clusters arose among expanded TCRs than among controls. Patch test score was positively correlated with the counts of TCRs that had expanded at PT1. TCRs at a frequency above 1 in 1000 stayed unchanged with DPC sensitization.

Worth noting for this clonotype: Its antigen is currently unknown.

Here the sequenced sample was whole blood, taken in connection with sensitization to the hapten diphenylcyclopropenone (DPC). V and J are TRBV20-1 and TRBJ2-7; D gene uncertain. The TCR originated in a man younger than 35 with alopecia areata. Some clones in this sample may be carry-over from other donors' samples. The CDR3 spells CSARIPLAGQSYEQYF. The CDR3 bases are TGCAGTGCTAGAATTCCGCTGGCAGGCCAATCCTACGAGCAGTACTTC.